This T cell receptor beta chain is drawn from a study of control samples from healthy donors and cancer patients. Concerning this clone: At one boundary the junction diverges from the germline segment, which might be a read error.

Sequenced by immunoSEQ multiplex PCR; TCRdb stores in-frame clones only, minus some. The sample shows approximately 90,000 clones, 88% of them seen only once. The receptor was isolated from a woman aged 65 to 85 in good health. The material sequenced was blood.

The CDR3 nucleotides are TGTGCTAGCAGCTTAGCCCTGGGGGACAATGAGCAGTTCTTC. Translated: CASSLALGDNEQFF. This rearrangement joins TRBV7-7 to TRBJ2-1; D might be TRBD1 or TRBD2, each matching 5 bases. Germline values: CDR1 SSHAT, CDR2 FNYEAQ (reference sequence). The CDR3 has 14 residues.